These 13 T cell receptor beta chains came from one sample sequenced in a study of T cells in Graves' hyperthyroidism and ophthalmopathy. Researchers took RNA transcripts and amplified the TCR beta CDR3 regions from them. First-round RT-PCR of the TCR CDR3 relied on the HTBI primer set. MiXCR was run by TCRdb on the multiplex PCR reads, yielding one entry per CDR3 protein. The sample carries 500,000 or so distinct CDR3 sequences, about a sixth recorded once. Input material: blood. The receptors were sampled from a woman between 18 and 29 years old with Graves' ophthalmopathy.

J is TRBJ2-1 and V is TRBV27; the D gene is possibly TRBD1 (6 bases). V lost 6 bases and J lost 9, with 15 bases in between. Germline CDR1 is MNHEY and CDR2 is SMNVEV (reference sequence). CDR3 size: 13 residues. The CDR3 reads CASSLGRGSEQFF. As DNA, the CDR3 is TGTGCCAGCAGCTTAGGTAGGGGGTCTGAGCAGTTCTTC.

This clonotype came up many times. This chain uses TRBV27 with TRBJ2-7, with D hard to call. The CDR3 is made up of 14 amino acids. Trimming removed 2 bases from V and 0 bases from J, with 8 bases in between. Germline CDR1 reads MNHEY; CDR2 reads SMNVEV (reference sequence). The chain's CDR3 is CASSLEQFSYEQYF. The CDR3 nucleotides are TGTGCCAGCAGTTTAGAACAGTTCTCCTACGAGCAGTACTTC.

This clonotype was seen repeatedly, ten times or more. The chain links TRBV24-1 to TRBJ2-7; 8 bases map to TRBD1. The CDR3 consists of 17 residues. Germline loops: CDR1 KGHDR, CDR2 SFDVKD. Trimming at V came to 5 bases and at J to 4 bases, leaving 15 bases not matched to a gene. CDR3 amino acids: CATSGPAHRQGIYEQYF. The CDR3 nucleotides read TGTGCCACCAGTGGCCCTGCCCATAGACAGGGGATATACGAGCAGTACTTC.

V usage is TRBV28 and J usage is TRBJ1-5; D might be TRBD1 (5 bases). Trimming removed 2 bases from V and 6 bases from J, with 14 bases in between. The CDR3 has 15 amino acids. In germline, CDR1 is MDHEN, CDR2 SYDVKM. Written as DNA, the CDR3 is TGTGCCAGCAGTTTAGTTGGAGGGACTGGTCAGCCCCAGCATTTT. It translates to CASSLVGGTGQPQHF.

This clonotype was seen ten or more times. The chain recombines TRBV27 with TRBJ2-7; 7 bases line up with TRBD1. After removal of 5 bases from V and 2 bases from J, the junction contained 6 bases not matched to a gene. Germline values: CDR1 MNHEY, CDR2 SMNVEV (reference sequence). The CDR3 runs to 14 residues. In DNA, the CDR3 is TGTGCCAGCAGTCTCAGGGGGACGGCCTACGAGCAGTACTTC. Amino acids: CASSLRGTAYEQYF.

This clonotype was recorded a few times. This chain joins TRBV4-3 and TRBJ2-1; 9 nucleotides line up with TRBD2. The germline CDR1 and CDR2 sequences are LGHNA and YSLEER. This CDR3 spans 17 amino acids. After removal of 1 base from V and 2 bases from J, the junction contained 6 bases not matched to a gene. CDR3 residues: CASSQVSSGRTYNEQFF. CDR3 DNA: TGCGCCAGCAGCCAAGTTAGTAGCGGGAGAACCTACAATGAGCAGTTCTTC.

Ten or more counts support this clonotype. The chain employs TRBV12-3 or TRBV12-4 and TRBJ2-2; a weak D match, TRBD1 (6 bases). Trimming stripped 7 bases from V and 8 bases from J, with 17 bases between. The CDR3 totals 14 residues. The CDR3 coding sequence is TGTGCCAGCAATCAACAGGGAAAGTTGGGGGAGCTGTTTTTT. It codes for CASNQQGKLGELFF.

In this sample, this clonotype turned up many times. The V gene is TRBV9, the J gene TRBJ1-5, with D perhaps TRBD1 (5 bases). This CDR3 contains 14 residues. V dropped 4 bases and J dropped 2 bases, with 10 bases sitting between them. Germline CDR1 SGDLS, CDR2 YYNGEE. The CDR3 nucleotides read TGTGCCAGCAGCACCTGGGACGGCAATCAGCCCCAGCATTTT. It is translated as CASSTWDGNQPQHF.

This clonotype was detected ten times or more. This rearrangement joins TRBV6-1 to TRBJ1-1; TRBD1 is a possible D gene (6 bases). Trimming stripped 5 bases from V and 5 bases from J, with 12 bases between. This CDR3 is 13 amino acids long. Germline CDR1 and CDR2: MNHNS and SASEGT. The CDR3 DNA follows: TGTGCCAGCAGTTCTTCAGGGGTGACTGAAGCTTTCTTT. Its protein product is CASSSSGVTEAFF.

CDR3 in DNA: TGCGCCAGCGGACGGTTAGGGGCTGTCGGCTACACCTTC. Amino acids: CASGRLGAVGYTF. V usage is TRBV4-1 and J usage is TRBJ1-2; tentative D call: TRBD1 (5 bases). Trimming took 8 bases from V and 8 from J, leaving 18 bases between them. The CDR3 runs to 13 residues. Germline lookup yields CDR1 MGHRA and CDR2 YSYEKL.

This clonotype was seen a handful of times. The J gene is TRBJ2-1, the V gene TRBV30, with D perhaps matching TRBD1 (5 bases). Germline V lookup: CDR1 GTSNPN, CDR2 SVGIG (reference sequence). The CDR3 sequence is 11 residues long. Deletions cut 3 bases from V and 10 bases from J, with 10 bases between. The CDR3: CAWSPGLEQFF. The DNA of the CDR3 is TGTGCCTGGAGCCCAGGGCTCGAGCAGTTCTTC.

The chain has TRBV6-1 and TRBJ2-7; the D gene is possibly TRBD2 (6 bases). CDR3 length: 14 amino acids. CDR1 MNHNS and CDR2 SASEGT come from the germline V gene. V lost 6 bases, J lost 0 bases, and 12 bases lay in between. The CDR3: CASRSGLISYEQYF. CDR3 coding DNA: TGTGCCAGCAGGTCGGGACTGATCTCCTACGAGCAGTACTTC.

This clonotype was picked up a small number of times. V gene TRBV7-9 combines with J gene TRBJ2-7, with TRBD1 as a possible D gene (5 bases). The CDR3 is made up of 12 amino acids. Germline assignment: CDR1 SEHNR and CDR2 FQNEAQ (reference sequence). Trimming took off 6 bases at V and 4 bases at J, with 10 bases between the two ends. In DNA, the CDR3 is TGTGCCAGCAGAAATCAGGGTTACGAGCAGTACTTC. It encodes CASRNQGYEQYF.